This passage covers 6 T cell receptor beta chains from one sample sequenced in a study of cytomegalovirus exposure and HLA in healthy donors (dated by TCRdb to between 2016 and 2019). Receptors were amplified or captured by the immunoSEQ multiplex PCR assay. The multiplex PCR relied on a mix of 60 forward primers for TCR Vbeta segments and 13 reverse primers for TCR Jbeta segments. TCRdb took this table from immuneACCESS and kept in-frame rearrangements with V and J called. Such tables lack part of the clones; where checked against another copy, unresolved V genes explain under half of the gap, and the rest is unexplained. This sample lists about 200,000 clones; approximately 88% were detected once. The top ten clonotypes cover about 0.77% of the sample. The sample was PBMCs. These receptors were taken from a boy aged 2 to 9 in good health and CMV-seronegative.

V usage is TRBV6-1 and J usage is TRBJ2-7; 9 bases map to TRBD1. Germline CDR1 MNHNS, CDR2 SASEGT. The CDR3 length is 16 residues. The ends lost 1 base at V and 4 bases at J; junction bases unmatched: 8. The CDR3 sequence is CASSEGWGQGFYEQYF. The CDR3 DNA reads TGTGCCAGCAGTGAAGGGTGGGGACAGGGCTTTTACGAGCAGTACTTC.

V and J are TRBV10-3 and TRBJ1-2, with 7 bases identical to TRBD1. The length of the CDR3 is 14 residues. Germline V gives CDR1 ENHRY, CDR2 SYGVKD. With V trimmed by 7 bases and J by 1 base, 6 bases remained unmatched. The CDR3 loop reads CAIKRTGGNYGYTF. Written as DNA, the CDR3 is TGTGCCATCAAGAGGACAGGAGGTAACTATGGCTACACCTTC.

The chain joins TRBV19 to TRBJ2-3; 9 positions agree with TRBD1. Unmatched junction bases numbered 5, after V lost 7 bases and J lost 3 bases. CDR1 is LNHDA, CDR2 SQIVND, per germline (reference sequence). This CDR3 contains 14 residues. Here the CDR3 DNA reads TGTGCCAGTAAGCCACAGGGGGCAACAGATACGCAGTATTTT. Protein product: CASKPQGATDTQYF.

The chain combines TRBV5-6 with TRBJ2-4; the D is unclear. CDR3 size: 14 residues. The V end lost 5 bases, the J end lost 5 bases, and 14 bases lay between the germline ends. Germline assignment: CDR1 SGHDT and CDR2 YYEEEE. Here the CDR3 DNA reads TGTGCCAGCAGATATGCCCAGAACCAAAACATTCAGTACTTC. Translated, it gives CASRYAQNQNIQYF.

The CDR3 loop is CATSSRQNTEAFF. CDR3 DNA sequence: TGTGCCACCAGCAGTAGACAGAACACTGAAGCTTTCTTT. The gene calls are TRBV15 and TRBJ1-1; D is ambiguous. CDR3 length: 13 amino acids. V was pared by 3 bases and J by 1 base, with 6 bases between. Germline V CDR1 and CDR2: LNHNV, YYDKDF (reference sequence).

The chain links TRBV27 to TRBJ1-3; D may be TRBD1 (6 bases). Germline V gene data show CDR1 as MNHEY and CDR2 as SMNVEV (reference sequence). V lost 5 bases to trimming and J lost 5 bases, with 19 bases between them. This CDR3 comprises 16 residues. CDR3 bases: TGTGCCAGCAGTGACCTGTCAGGGGACACTAGAAACACCATATATTTT. This sequence encodes CASSDLSGDTRNTIYF.